The clone carrying this T cell receptor (beta chain) was counted a few times. What it recognizes is unknown. The sample is drawn from a study of T-cell memory formation after mild COVID-19. V was pared by 0 bases and J by 2 bases, with 13 bases between. Germline V gene sequence: CDR1 MNHEY, CDR2 SVGAGI. The CDR3 runs 16 residues. Study-level results: CD4/CD8 balance characterized clones contracting day 15 to 85, and CD4+ skew characterized later expanders.

MiXCR, applied by TCRdb to the 5' RACE reads, yields one record per CDR3 protein. The profile shows about 470,000 distinct CDR3 sequences, about 20% of them singletons. The chain carries TRBV6-5 and TRBJ2-5; tentative D call: TRBD2 (6 bases). The clonotype originates from an adult woman who had mild COVID-19 (a few samples of this study predate the infection). Cell type and time point are not known. The sample consisted of PBMCs or a T cell subset sorted from them (not recorded which). This CDR3 reads CASSYSRPAGQETQYF. The CDR3 coding sequence is TGTGCCAGCAGTTACTCGCGTCCCGCGGGGCAAGAGACCCAGTACTTC.